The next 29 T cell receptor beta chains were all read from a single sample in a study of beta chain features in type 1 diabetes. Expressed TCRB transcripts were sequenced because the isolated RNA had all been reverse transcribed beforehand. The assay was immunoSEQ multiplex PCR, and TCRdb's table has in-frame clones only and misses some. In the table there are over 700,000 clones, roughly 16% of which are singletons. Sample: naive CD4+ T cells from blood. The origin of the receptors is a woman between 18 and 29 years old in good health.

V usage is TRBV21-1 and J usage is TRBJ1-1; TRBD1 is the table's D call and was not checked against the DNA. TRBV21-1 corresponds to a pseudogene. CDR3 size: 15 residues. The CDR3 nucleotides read TGTGCCAGCAGCAAAACCAGGGGACGAAGGACTGAAGCTTTCTTT. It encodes CASSKTRGRRTEAFF.

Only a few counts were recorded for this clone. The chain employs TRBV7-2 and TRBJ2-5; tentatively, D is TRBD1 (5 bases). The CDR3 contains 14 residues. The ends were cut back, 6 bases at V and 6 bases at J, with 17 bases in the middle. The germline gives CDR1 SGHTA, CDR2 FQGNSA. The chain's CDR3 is CASRSSAGLQTQYF. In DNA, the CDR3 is TGTGCCAGCAGATCTAGTGCAGGGTTACAGACCCAGTACTTC.

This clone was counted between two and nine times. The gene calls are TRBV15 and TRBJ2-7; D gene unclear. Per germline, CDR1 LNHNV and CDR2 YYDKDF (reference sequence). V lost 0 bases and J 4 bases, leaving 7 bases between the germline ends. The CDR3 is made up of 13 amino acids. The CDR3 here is CATSRDLQYEQYF. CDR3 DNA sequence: TGTGCCACCAGCAGAGATCTGCAGTACGAGCAGTACTTC.

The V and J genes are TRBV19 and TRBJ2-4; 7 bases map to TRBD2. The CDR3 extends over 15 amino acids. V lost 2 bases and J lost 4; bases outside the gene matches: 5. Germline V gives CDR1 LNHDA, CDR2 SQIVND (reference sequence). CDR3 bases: TGTGCCAGTAGTATAATGCGGGAGTCAAAAAACATTCAGTACTTC. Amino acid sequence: CASSIMRESKNIQYF.

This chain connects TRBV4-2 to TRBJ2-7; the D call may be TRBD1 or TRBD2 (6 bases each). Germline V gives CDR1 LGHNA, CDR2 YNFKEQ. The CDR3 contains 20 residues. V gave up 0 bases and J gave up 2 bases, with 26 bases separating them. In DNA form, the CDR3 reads TGTGCCAGCAGCCAAGACGTCCTCCGAGGGGGGCCTCGGGTCGCCTACGAGCAGTACTTC. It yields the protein CASSQDVLRGGPRVAYEQYF.

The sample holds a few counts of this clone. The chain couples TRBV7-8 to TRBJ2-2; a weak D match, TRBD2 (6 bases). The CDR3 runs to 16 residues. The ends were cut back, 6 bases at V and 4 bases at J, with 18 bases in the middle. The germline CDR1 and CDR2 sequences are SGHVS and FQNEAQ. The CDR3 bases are TGTGCCAGCAGACAGGCGGGGTCCCGAGGCACCGGGGAGCTGTTTTTT. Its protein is CASRQAGSRGTGELFF.

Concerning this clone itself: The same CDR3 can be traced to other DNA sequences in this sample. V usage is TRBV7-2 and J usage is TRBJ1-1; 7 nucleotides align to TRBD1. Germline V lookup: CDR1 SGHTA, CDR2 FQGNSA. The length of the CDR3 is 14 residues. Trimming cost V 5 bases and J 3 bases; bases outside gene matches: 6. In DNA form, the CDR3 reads TGTGCCAGCAGCCTGACAGGGCCTGACACTGAAGCTTTCTTT. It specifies CASSLTGPDTEAFF.

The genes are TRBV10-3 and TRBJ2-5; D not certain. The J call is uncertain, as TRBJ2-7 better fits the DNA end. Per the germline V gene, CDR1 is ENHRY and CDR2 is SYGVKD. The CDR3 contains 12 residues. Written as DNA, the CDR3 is TGTGCCATCAGTGGACAAAACTACGAGCAGTACTTC. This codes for CAISGQNYEQYF.

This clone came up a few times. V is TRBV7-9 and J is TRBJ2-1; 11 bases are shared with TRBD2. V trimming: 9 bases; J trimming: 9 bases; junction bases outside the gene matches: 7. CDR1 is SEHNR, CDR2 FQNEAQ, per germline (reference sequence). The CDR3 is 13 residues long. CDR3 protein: CASGLAGRSEQFF. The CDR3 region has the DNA TGTGCCAGTGGACTAGCGGGTCGGAGTGAGCAGTTCTTC.

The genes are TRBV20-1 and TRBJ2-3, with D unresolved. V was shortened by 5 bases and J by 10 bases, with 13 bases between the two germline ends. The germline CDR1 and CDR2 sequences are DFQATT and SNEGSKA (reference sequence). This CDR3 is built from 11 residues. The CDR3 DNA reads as TGCAGTGCTTCACGAGGCCCCGCGCAGTATTTT. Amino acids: CSASRGPAQYF.

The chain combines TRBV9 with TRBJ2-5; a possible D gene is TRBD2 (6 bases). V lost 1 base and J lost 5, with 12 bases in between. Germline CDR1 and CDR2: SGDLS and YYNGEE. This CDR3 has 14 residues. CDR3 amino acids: CASSVSLAYETQYF. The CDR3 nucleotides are TGTGCCAGCAGCGTAAGCCTAGCGTACGAGACCCAGTACTTC. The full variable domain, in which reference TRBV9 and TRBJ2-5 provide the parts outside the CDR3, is DSGVTQTPKHLITATGQRVTLRCSPRSGDLSVYWYQQSLDQGLQFLIQYYNGEERAKGNILERFSAQQFPDLHSELNLSSLELGDSALYFCASSVSLAYETQYFGPGTRLLVL.

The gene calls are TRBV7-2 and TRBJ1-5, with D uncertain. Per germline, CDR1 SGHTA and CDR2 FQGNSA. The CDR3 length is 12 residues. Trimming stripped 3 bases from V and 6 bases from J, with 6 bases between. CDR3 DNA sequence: TGTGCCAGCAGCTTGATAGGTCAGCCCCAGCATTTT. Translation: CASSLIGQPQHF.

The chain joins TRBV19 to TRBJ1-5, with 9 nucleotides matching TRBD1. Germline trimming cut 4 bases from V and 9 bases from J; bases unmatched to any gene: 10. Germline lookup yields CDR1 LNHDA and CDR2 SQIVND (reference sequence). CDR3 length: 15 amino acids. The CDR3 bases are TGTGCCAGTAGTACCCGGGACAGGGTTCGGCGGCCCCAGCATTTT. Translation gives CASSTRDRVRRPQHF.

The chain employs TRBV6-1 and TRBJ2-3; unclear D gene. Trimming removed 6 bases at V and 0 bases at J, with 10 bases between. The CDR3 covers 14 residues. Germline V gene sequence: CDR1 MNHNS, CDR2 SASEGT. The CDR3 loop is CASRRTASTDTQYF. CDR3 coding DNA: TGTGCCAGCAGGAGGACGGCTAGCACAGATACGCAGTATTTT.

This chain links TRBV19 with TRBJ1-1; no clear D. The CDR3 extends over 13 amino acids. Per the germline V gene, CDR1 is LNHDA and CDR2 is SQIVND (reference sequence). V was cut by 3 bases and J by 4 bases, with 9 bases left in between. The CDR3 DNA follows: TGTGCCAGTAGTATTCCGTATTCCACTGAAGCTTTCTTT. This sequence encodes CASSIPYSTEAFF.

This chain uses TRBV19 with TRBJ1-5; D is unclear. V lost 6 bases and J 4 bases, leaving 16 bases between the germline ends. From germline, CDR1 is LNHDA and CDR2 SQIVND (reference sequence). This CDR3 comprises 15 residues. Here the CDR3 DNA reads TGTGCCAGTAGCCCTCCGGCGGCAGGAAATCAGCCCCAGCATTTT. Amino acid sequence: CASSPPAAGNQPQHF.

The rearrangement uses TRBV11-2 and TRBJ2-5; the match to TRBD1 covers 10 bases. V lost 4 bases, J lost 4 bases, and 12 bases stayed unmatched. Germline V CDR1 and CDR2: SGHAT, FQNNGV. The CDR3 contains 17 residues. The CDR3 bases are TGTGCCAGCAGCTCACGTTCCGGGACAGGGGTTGGAGAGACCCAGTACTTC. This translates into CASSSRSGTGVGETQYF. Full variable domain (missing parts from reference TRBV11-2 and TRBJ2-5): EAGVAQSPRYKIIEKRQSVAFWCNPISGHATLYWYQQILGQGPKLLIQFQNNGVVDDSQLPKDRFSAERLKGVDSTLKIQPAKLEDSAVYLCASSSRSGTGVGETQYFGPGTRLLVL.

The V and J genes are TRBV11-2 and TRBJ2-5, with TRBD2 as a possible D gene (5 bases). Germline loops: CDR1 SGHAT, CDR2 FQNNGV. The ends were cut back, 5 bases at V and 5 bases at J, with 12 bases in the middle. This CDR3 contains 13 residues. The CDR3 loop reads CASSPRTRETQYF. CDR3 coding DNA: TGTGCCAGCAGCCCCAGGACTCGTGAGACCCAGTACTTC.

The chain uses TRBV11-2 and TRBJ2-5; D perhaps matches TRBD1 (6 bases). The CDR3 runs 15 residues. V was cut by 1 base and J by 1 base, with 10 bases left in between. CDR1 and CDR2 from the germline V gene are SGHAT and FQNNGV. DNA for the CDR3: TGTGCCAGCAGCTTAGGACAGGCAATCCAAGAGACCCAGTACTTC. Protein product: CASSLGQAIQETQYF.

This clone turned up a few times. CDR3 in amino acids: CASSFGPLTDTQYF. The CDR3, as DNA: TGTGCCAGCAGCTTTGGACCCCTCACAGATACGCAGTATTTT. V and J are TRBV7-2 and TRBJ2-3; no definite D call. The CDR3 has 14 amino acids. Trimming shortened V by 3 bases and J by 2 bases, and 9 bases separated the two germline ends. CDR1 is SGHTA, CDR2 FQGNSA, per germline.

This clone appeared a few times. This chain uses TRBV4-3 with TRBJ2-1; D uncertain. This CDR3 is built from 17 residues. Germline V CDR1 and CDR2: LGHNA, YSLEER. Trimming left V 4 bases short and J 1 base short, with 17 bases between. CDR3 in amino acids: CASSPRLPSSSYNEQFF. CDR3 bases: TGCGCCAGCAGCCCACGTCTCCCGTCCTCGTCCTACAATGAGCAGTTCTTC.

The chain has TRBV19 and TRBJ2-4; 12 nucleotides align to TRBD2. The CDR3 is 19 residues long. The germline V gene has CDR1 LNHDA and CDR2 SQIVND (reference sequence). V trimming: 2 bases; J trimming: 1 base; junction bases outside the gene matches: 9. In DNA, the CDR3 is TGTGCCAGTAGTATACGTGGACTAGCGGGAAGCAGCGCCAAAAACATTCAGTACTTC. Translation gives CASSIRGLAGSSAKNIQYF. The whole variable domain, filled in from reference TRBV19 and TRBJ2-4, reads DGGITQSPKYLFRKEGQNVTLSCEQNLNHDAMYWYRQDPGQGLRLIYYSQIVNDFQKGDIAEGYSVSREKKESFPLTVTSAQKNPTAFYLCASSIRGLAGSSAKNIQYFGAGTRLSVL.

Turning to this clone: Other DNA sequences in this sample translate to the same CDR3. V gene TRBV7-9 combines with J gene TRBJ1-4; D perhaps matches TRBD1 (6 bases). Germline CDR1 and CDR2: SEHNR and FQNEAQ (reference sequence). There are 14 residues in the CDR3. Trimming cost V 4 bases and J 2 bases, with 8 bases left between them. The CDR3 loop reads CASSYGQTNEKLFF. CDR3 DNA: TGTGCCAGCAGCTACGGACAGACTAATGAAAAACTGTTTTTT.

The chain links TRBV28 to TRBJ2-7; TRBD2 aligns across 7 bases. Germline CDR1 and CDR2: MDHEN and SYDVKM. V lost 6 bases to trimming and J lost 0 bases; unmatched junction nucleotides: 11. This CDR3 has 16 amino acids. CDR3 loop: CASSRGSSGSSYEQYF. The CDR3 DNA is TGTGCCAGCAGCCGAGGGTCTAGCGGAAGCTCCTACGAGCAGTACTTC.

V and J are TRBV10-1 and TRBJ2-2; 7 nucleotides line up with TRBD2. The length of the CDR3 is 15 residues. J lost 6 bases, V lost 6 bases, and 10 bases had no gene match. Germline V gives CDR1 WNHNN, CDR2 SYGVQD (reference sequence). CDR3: CASSDSGRIPGELFF. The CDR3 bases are TGCGCCAGCAGCGATAGCGGGCGGATTCCCGGGGAGCTGTTTTTT.

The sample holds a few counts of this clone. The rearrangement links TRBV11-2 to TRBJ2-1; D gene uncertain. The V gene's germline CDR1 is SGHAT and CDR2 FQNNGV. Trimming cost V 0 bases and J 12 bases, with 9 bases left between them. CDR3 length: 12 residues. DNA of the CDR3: TGTGCCAGCAGCTTAGATCGGGCGGTGCAGTTCTTC. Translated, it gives CASSLDRAVQFF. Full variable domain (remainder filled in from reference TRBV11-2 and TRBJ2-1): EAGVAQSPRYKIIEKRQSVAFWCNPISGHATLYWYQQILGQGPKLLIQFQNNGVVDDSQLPKDRFSAERLKGVDSTLKIQPAKLEDSAVYLCASSLDRAVQFFGPGTRLTVL.

CDR3 protein: CASSPIGLVTQYF. CDR3 bases: TGTGCCAGCAGCCCTATAGGGTTGGTCACGCAGTATTTT. The chain joins TRBV7-9 to TRBJ2-3; no definite D call. The CDR3 length is 13 residues. The ends were cut back, 5 bases at V and 9 bases at J, with 15 bases in the middle. CDR1 and CDR2 from the germline V gene are SEHNR and FQNEAQ (reference sequence).

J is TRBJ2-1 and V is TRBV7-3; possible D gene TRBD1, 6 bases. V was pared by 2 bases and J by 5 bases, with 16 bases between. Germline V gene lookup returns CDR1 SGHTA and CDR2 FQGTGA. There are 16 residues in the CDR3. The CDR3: CASSLVDRQDHNEQFF. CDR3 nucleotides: TGTGCCAGCAGCTTAGTTGATCGACAGGACCACAATGAGCAGTTCTTC.

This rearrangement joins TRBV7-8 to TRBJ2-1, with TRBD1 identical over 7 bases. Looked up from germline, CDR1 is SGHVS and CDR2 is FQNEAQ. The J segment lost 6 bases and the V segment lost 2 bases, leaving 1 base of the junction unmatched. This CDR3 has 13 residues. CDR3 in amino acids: CASSLNRGNEQFF. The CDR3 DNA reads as TGTGCCAGCAGCTTAAACAGGGGCAATGAGCAGTTCTTC.